The 16 T cell receptor beta chains below were found in one sample sequenced in a study of T cell changes during pregnancy in multiple sclerosis. Data came from immunoSEQ multiplex PCR; TCRdb stores just in-frame clones and leaves some out. Of over 55,000 clones in the sample, 85% to 90% were seen once. Sequencing input: peripheral blood from another person, used as feeder cells. Every receptor here comes from a human donor whose cells served as feeder cells for cultures in a pregnancy study.

The J gene is TRBJ1-6, the V gene TRBV7-2; D unclear. This CDR3 is built from 15 residues. Germline V gene data show CDR1 as SGHTA and CDR2 as FQGNSA. V was clipped by 5 bases and J by 6 bases, with 14 bases between them. Here the CDR3 DNA reads TGTGCCAGCAGCCCTACGGAGGGCAGTAATTCACCCCTCCACTTT. Translated, it gives CASSPTEGSNSPLHF.

This clone came up a few times. This chain connects TRBV4-1 to TRBJ1-1, with D uncertain. The CDR3 loop spans 14 amino acids. Germline CDR1 and CDR2: MGHRA and YSYEKL. V shed 3 bases and J shed 0 bases, with 8 bases lying between them. For the CDR3, the DNA is TGCGCCAGCAGCCACAACAGTATGAACACTGAAGCTTTCTTT. Amino acids: CASSHNSMNTEAFF.

The chain has TRBV6-1 and TRBJ1-2; 8 nucleotides match TRBD1. This CDR3 is 13 amino acids long. V shed 5 bases and J 8 bases; nucleotides not matched to a gene: 7. Germline CDR1 and CDR2: MNHNS and SASEGT. The CDR3 DNA is TGTGCCAGCAGTCCAGGGGGCGGCCGAGGCTACACCTTC. It is translated as CASSPGGGRGYTF.

As for this clone: A read error may produce the germline difference seen at one junction end. The rearrangement joins TRBV7-2 to TRBJ1-2, with D hard to call. The length of the CDR3 is 12 residues. The germline V gene encodes CDR1 SGHTA and CDR2 FQGNSA. The DNA of the CDR3 is TGTGCCAGCAGCTTAGTGTGGGAGGACTTCAGATTC. As protein: CASSLVWEDFRF.

This chain joins TRBV6-1 and TRBJ1-3; a possible D gene is TRBD1 (5 bases). Germline V gene sequence: CDR1 MNHNS, CDR2 SASEGT. V lost 6 bases and J 3 bases, leaving 15 bases between the germline ends. The CDR3 length is 15 residues. CDR3 in DNA: TGTGCCAGCAGCCGAGTGGGGGTCTATGGAAACACCATATATTTT. This sequence encodes CASSRVGVYGNTIYF.

The chain links TRBV19 to TRBJ1-5; no firm D call. V shed 2 bases and J shed 0 bases, with 8 bases lying between them. From germline, CDR1 is LNHDA and CDR2 SQIVND (reference sequence). The CDR3 has 15 residues. The chain's CDR3 is CASSILLGSNQPQHF. The CDR3 DNA reads as TGTGCCAGTAGTATACTTTTAGGTAGCAATCAGCCCCAGCATTTT.

V and J are TRBV11-3 and TRBJ2-7; D assignment may be TRBD1 or TRBD2 (6 bases each). The germline V gene has CDR1 SGHNT and CDR2 YENEEA. The CDR3 runs to 14 residues. V lost 3 bases and J 2 bases, leaving 11 bases between the germline ends. For the CDR3, the DNA is TGTGCCAGCAGCTTCGGGGGCAAACCCTACGAGCAGTACTTC. This codes for CASSFGGKPYEQYF.

The chain couples TRBV2 to TRBJ1-5, with D possibly matching TRBD1 (5 bases). V lost 4 bases and J 6 bases, leaving 13 bases between the germline ends. Germline CDR1 SNHLY, CDR2 FYNNEI. The CDR3 loop spans 14 amino acids. In DNA form, the CDR3 reads TGTGCCAGCAGTGGGGACCCCTGGAGTCAGCCCCAGCATTTT. Its protein is CASSGDPWSQPQHF.

V is TRBV28 and J is TRBJ1-6, with TRBD1 matching over 7 bases. V trimming: 5 bases; J trimming: 10 bases; junction bases outside the gene matches: 11. The length of the CDR3 is 15 residues. Germline V lookup: CDR1 MDHEN, CDR2 SYDVKM. CDR3: CASSPLQGKSSPLHF. The CDR3, as DNA: TGTGCCAGCAGTCCCCTACAGGGGAAATCATCACCCCTCCACTTT.

The rearrangement uses TRBV7-2 and TRBJ2-5; TRBD2 matches 8 bases. With 5 bases clipped from V and 5 bases from J, the junction kept 4 bases outside the gene matches. The CDR3 spans 13 residues. From germline, CDR1 is SGHTA and CDR2 FQGNSA. The CDR3: CASSLSGGETQYF. In nucleotides, the CDR3 is TGTGCCAGCAGCCTTTCGGGGGGGGAGACCCAGTACTTC.

The chain has TRBV11-2 and TRBJ2-3; D might be TRBD1 (5 bases). The V gene's germline CDR1 is SGHAT and CDR2 FQNNGV. The V gene lost 5 bases and the J gene lost 0 bases, with 6 bases spanning the gap. The CDR3 runs to 13 residues. This CDR3 reads CASSQGSTDTQYF. The DNA for the CDR3 is TGTGCCAGCAGCCAGGGCAGCACAGATACGCAGTATTTT.

The V and J genes are TRBV27 and TRBJ1-2, with TRBD1 matching over 8 bases. V trimming: 4 bases; J trimming: 8 bases; junction bases outside the gene matches: 6. This CDR3 has 13 amino acids. Germline-derived CDR1 and CDR2 are MNHEY and SMNVEV (reference sequence). In DNA form, the CDR3 reads TGTGCCAGCAGTTCCGCGGACAGGGCCGGCTACACCTTC. Translated, it gives CASSSADRAGYTF.

The chain uses TRBV5-8 and TRBJ2-1; D assignment may be TRBD1 or TRBD2 (5 bases each). The CDR3 has 14 residues. Trimming stripped 4 bases from V and 5 bases from J, with 13 bases between. Per the germline V gene, CDR1 is SGHTS and CDR2 is YDEGEE. The CDR3 spells CASSPLRENNEQFF. In DNA, the CDR3 is TGTGCCAGCAGCCCCCTCAGGGAGAACAATGAGCAGTTCTTC.

The chain joins TRBV5-1 to TRBJ2-2; TRBD1 matches at 10 bases. Germline-derived CDR1 and CDR2 are SGHRS and YFSETQ. Germline trimming cut 5 bases from V and 3 bases from J; bases unmatched to any gene: 4. The CDR3 extends over 15 amino acids. This CDR3 reads CASSLTGGYTGELFF. CDR3 nucleotides: TGCGCCAGCAGTTTGACAGGGGGCTACACCGGGGAGCTGTTTTTT. Looking up the rest from reference TRBV5-1 and TRBJ2-2 gives the full variable domain: KAGVTQTPRYLIKTRGQQVTLSCSPISGHRSVSWYQQTPGQGLQFLFEYFSETQRNKGNFPGRFSGRQFSNSRSEMNVSTLELGDSALYLCASSLTGGYTGELFFGEGSRLTVL.

The rearrangement joins TRBV28 to TRBJ2-5; 7 nucleotides match TRBD1. The V gene's germline CDR1 is MDHEN and CDR2 SYDVKM. The J segment lost 2 bases and the V segment lost 5 bases, leaving 2 bases of the junction unmatched. The length of the CDR3 is 13 residues. Written as DNA, the CDR3 is TGTGCCAGCAGTCGGGACAGACAAGAGACCCAGTACTTC. Its protein is CASSRDRQETQYF.

This chain uses TRBV5-1 with TRBJ1-2, with D possibly TRBD1 on 6 matching bases. Germline values: CDR1 SGHRS, CDR2 YFSETQ. The CDR3 length is 14 residues. V lost 0 bases and J lost 4, with 10 bases in between. Here the CDR3 reads CASSLDAGAYGYTF. In DNA, the CDR3 is TGCGCCAGCAGCTTGGATGCAGGGGCCTATGGCTACACCTTC.